Listed here are 13 T cell receptor beta chains from one sample, sequenced in a study of glioma-infiltrating T cells after dendritic cell vaccination. Generated by immunoSEQ multiplex PCR, the TCRdb table keeps only in-frame clones and is missing some. The data contain about 87,000 clones, 85% to 90% of them seen just once; the ten biggest clones take up 3.2%. The source was blood, collected before dendritic cell vaccination. The receptors originated from a human donor with glioblastoma.

The V call is TRBV7-8, the J call TRBJ1-2; D not certain. In germline, CDR1 is SGHVS, CDR2 FQNEAQ. The CDR3 is made up of 13 amino acids. Trimming took 5 bases from V and 7 from J, leaving 14 bases between them. The CDR3 loop reads CASSPTSSRGYTF. In DNA form, the CDR3 reads TGTGCCAGCAGCCCGACTAGCTCTCGTGGCTACACCTTC.

V gene TRBV5-1 combines with J gene TRBJ2-1, with a weak D call TRBD2 (6 bases). The CDR3 runs to 15 residues. Germline V gene sequence: CDR1 SGHRS, CDR2 YFSETQ. Trimming took off 0 bases at V and 8 bases at J, with 15 bases between the two ends. The chain's CDR3 is CASSLGLDKVYEQFF. CDR3 DNA sequence: TGCGCCAGCAGCTTGGGACTAGATAAGGTCTATGAGCAGTTCTTC.

CDR3 DNA: TGTGCCAGTCGCCGGACTAGCGGGAGCTACGAGCAGTACTTC. It specifies CASRRTSGSYEQYF. The chain links TRBV19 to TRBJ2-7; 13 bases are a match to TRBD2. This CDR3 has 14 amino acids. Trimming cost V 8 bases and J 3 bases; bases outside gene matches: 4. The V gene's germline CDR1 is LNHDA and CDR2 SQIVND (reference sequence).

The J gene is TRBJ1-4, the V gene TRBV5-1, with a possible D match to TRBD1 (5 bases). Trimming took 0 bases from V and 7 from J, leaving 10 bases between them. Per germline, CDR1 SGHRS and CDR2 YFSETQ. CDR3 length: 14 residues. For the CDR3, the DNA is TGCGCCAGCAGCTTGGTCGGGGGGAGTGAAAAACTGTTTTTT. Its protein is CASSLVGGSEKLFF.

The rearrangement joins TRBV10-3 to TRBJ1-1; D not resolved. V dropped 3 bases and J dropped 1 base, with 9 bases sitting between them. The germline CDR1 and CDR2 sequences are ENHRY and SYGVKD. This CDR3 comprises 14 residues. DNA of the CDR3: TGTGCCATCAGTGAAAGACGGGAGAACACTGAAGCTTTCTTT. Translation: CAISERRENTEAFF.

Turning to this clone: One junction end does not reproduce the germline sequence, and a read error may be involved. The V and J genes are TRBV29-1 and TRBJ1-2; TRBD1 might be the D (6 bases). Germline CDR1 is SQVTM and CDR2 is ANQGSEA. This CDR3 is built from 11 residues. The CDR3 loop is CSAEGETGGSF. CDR3 DNA sequence: TGCAGCGCTGAGGGGGAGACAGGTGGAAGCTTC.

The rearrangement links TRBV2 to TRBJ1-2; D perhaps matches TRBD1 (5 bases). Germline-derived CDR1 and CDR2 are SNHLY and FYNNEI. V was pared by 1 base and J by 4 bases, with 13 bases between. The CDR3 runs to 15 residues. This CDR3 is CASSEEGREAYGYTF. The CDR3 bases are TGTGCCAGCAGTGAAGAGGGGAGGGAGGCCTATGGCTACACCTTC.

The chain employs TRBV7-9 and TRBJ2-4, with a weak D call TRBD1 (5 bases). The CDR3 length is 14 residues. Looked up from germline, CDR1 is SEHNR and CDR2 is FQNEAQ (reference sequence). V lost 5 bases, J lost 3 bases, and 11 bases lay in between. Here the CDR3 DNA reads TGTGCCAGCAGCGGGGCCCCTGACAAAAACATTCAGTACTTC. Translating it yields CASSGAPDKNIQYF.

This chain links TRBV10-3 with TRBJ2-1; 8 bases map to TRBD2. The CDR3 is 15 amino acids. J gave up 4 bases and V 6 bases, and 8 bases lay outside the gene matches. The germline CDR1 and CDR2 sequences are ENHRY and SYGVKD. This CDR3 is CAISKDGGGYNEQFF. For the CDR3, the DNA is TGTGCCATCAGCAAAGACGGGGGGGGGTACAATGAGCAGTTCTTC.

V and J are TRBV7-9 and TRBJ1-1, with D tentatively TRBD1 (6 bases). This CDR3 region has 16 residues. With 5 bases removed from V and 3 bases from J, the gap between germline ends came to 19 bases. Germline V gene lookup returns CDR1 SEHNR and CDR2 FQNEAQ (reference sequence). CDR3 nucleotides: TGTGCCAGCAGCCCGACGGGGGGCGCAGGGGACACTGAAGCTTTCTTT. It specifies CASSPTGGAGDTEAFF.

The chain combines TRBV11-3 with TRBJ2-7; 14 bases line up with TRBD2. Germline V gene sequence: CDR1 SGHNT, CDR2 YENEEA. The CDR3 has 15 residues. With 1 base clipped from V and 6 bases from J, the junction kept 2 bases outside the gene matches. In DNA form, the CDR3 reads TGTGCCAGCAGCTTAGGGGGACTAGCGGGAGTCGAGCAGTACTTC. It encodes CASSLGGLAGVEQYF.

This clone occurred once. The genes are TRBV5-8 and TRBJ2-7, with 13 positions matching TRBD2. The J segment lost 2 bases and the V segment lost 3 bases, leaving 8 bases of the junction unmatched. Germline loops: CDR1 SGHTS, CDR2 YDEGEE. This CDR3 comprises 17 residues. This CDR3 is CASSSLSTSGGTYEQYF. CDR3 DNA sequence: TGTGCCAGCAGCTCTCTATCGACTAGCGGGGGGACCTACGAGCAGTACTTC.

The gene calls are TRBV5-6 and TRBJ2-3, with D possibly TRBD1 on 6 matching bases. This CDR3 is 16 amino acids long. The V end lost 0 bases, the J end lost 0 bases, and 11 bases lay between the germline ends. The germline V gene has CDR1 SGHDT and CDR2 YYEEEE. The CDR3 sequence: CASSLGGGLSTDTQYF. CDR3 DNA sequence: TGTGCCAGCAGCTTGGGTGGGGGCCTTAGCACAGATACGCAGTATTTT.